These T cell receptor beta chains were read from a single sample in a study of blood T cell dynamics during melanoma immunotherapy. Using immunoSEQ multiplex PCR, the repertoire was profiled, and TCRdb retains in-frame clones only, with some absent. The table includes more than 1,000 clones, approximately 81% detected once. This material consisted of cell-free DNA from blood, taken from a patient treated with checkpoint blockade. The receptors shown here come from a human donor with melanoma. The CDR3 runs from the conserved cysteine through the conserved F or W. The D gene is left open where the match is weak. Some rows have no size entry. The others give once, few or many, or a class for an expanded clone.

TRBD1	TRBV2	-	TRBJ1-3	CASSDLTGRGNTIYF	TGTGCCAGCAGTGATTTGACAGGGAGAGGAAACACCATATATTTT
-	TRBV28	-	TRBJ1-1	CASSHRDSGRANTEAFF	TGTGCCAGCAGTCACCGGGACTCAGGGAGGGCGAACACTGAAGCTTTCTTT
TRBD1	TRBV28	-	TRBJ2-2	CASSLTLGTGPTGELFF	TGTGCCAGCAGCCTCACCCTCGGGACAGGGCCCACCGGGGAGCTGTTTTTT
TRBD1	TRBV2	-	TRBJ2-7	CVSSEPGTGEYEQYF	TGTGTCAGCAGTGAACCCGGGACAGGGGAATACGAGCAGTACTTC
TRBD1	TRBV19	once	TRBJ1-4	CASSIGTATNEKLFF	TGTGCCAGTAGTATCGGGACAGCAACTAATGAAAAACTGTTTTTT
TRBD2	TRBV5-1	-	TRBJ2-3	CASSLVLAGGLVTDTQYF	TGCGCCAGCAGCTTGGTGTTAGCGGGGGGGCTTGTTACAGATACGCAGTATTTT
-	TRBV6-1	-	TRBJ1-5	CASSDVGRNQPQHF	TGTGCCAGCAGTGATGTCGGGCGCAATCAGCCCCAGCATTTT
-	TRBV15	few	TRBJ1-2	CATSRRQGNGYTF	TGTGCCACCAGCAGGAGGCAGGGGAATGGCTACACCTTC
-	TRBV7-9	-	TRBJ2-7	CASSSDPGYSYEQYF	TGTGCCAGCAGCTCGGACCCGGGGTACTCCTACGAGCAGTACTTC
-	TRBV7-9	-	TRBJ2-7	CASSSDPGYSYEQYF	TGTGCCAGCAGCTCGGACCCGGGGTACTCCTACGAGCAGTACTTC
-	TRBV7-9	-	TRBJ2-7	CASSNTGGRIYEQYF	TGTGCCAGCAGCAATACAGGCGGCCGGATCTACGAGCAGTACTTC
-	TRBV28	-	TRBJ1-2	CASSFLDRNYGYTF	TGTGCCAGCAGTTTTCTCGACAGAAACTATGGCTACACCTTC
-	TRBV6-1	-	TRBJ1-1	CASSERGTEAFF	TGTGCCAGCAGTGAAAGGGGGACTGAAGCTTTCTTT
TRBD2	TRBV19	-	TRBJ2-7	CASSTTSGIGYEQYF	TGTGCCAGTAGTACGACTAGCGGAATAGGGTACGAGCAGTACTTC
TRBD2	TRBV29-1	-	TRBJ2-1	CSVEDRGDRSSYNEQFF	TGCAGCGTTGAAGATCGGGGGGACCGAAGCTCCTACAATGAGCAGTTCTTC
-	TRBV28	-	TRBJ2-6	CASSGNRTQSRANVLTF	TGTGCCAGCAGTGGGAACAGGACACAAAGTCGGGCCAACGTCCTGACTTTC
TRBD1	TRBV11-3	-	TRBJ2-3	CASSFRAGGLTDTQYF	TGTGCCAGCAGCTTTCGTGCAGGGGGATTAACAGATACGCAGTATTTT
TRBD2	TRBV7-9	once	TRBJ2-3	CASSLVAGVLDTQYF	TGTGCCAGCAGCTTAGTGGCGGGAGTTTTAGATACGCAGTATTTT
-	TRBV7-9	-	TRBJ2-7	CASSHPRTNSYEQYF	TGTGCCAGCAGCCATCCCCGGACTAACTCCTACGAGCAGTACTTC
-	TRBV14	-	TRBJ2-3	CASSQLNLLSTDTQYF	TGTGCCAGCAGCCAACTCAACCTCCTCAGCACAGATACGCAGTATTTT
TRBD1	TRBV6-5	-	TRBJ2-7	CASREYGGTGQTF	TGTGCCAGCAGGGAATACGGCGGGACAGGGCAGACCTTC
-	TRBV6-5	-	TRBJ1-5	CASSPRTVYQPQHF	TGTGCCAGCAGTCCCCGGACAGTCTATCAGCCCCAGCATTTT
TRBD1	TRBV5-5	-	TRBJ1-2	CASSRGQGASDYGYTF	TGTGCCAGCAGCCGGGGACAGGGGGCGTCCGACTATGGCTACACCTTC
-	TRBV18	once	TRBJ2-2	CASSPDVAGELFF	TGTGCCAGCTCACCAGACGTCGCCGGGGAGCTGTTTTTT
TRBD2	TRBV7-6	-	TRBJ2-3	CAVAGASTDTQYF	TGTGCCGTAGCGGGGGCTAGCACAGATACGCAGTATTTT
TRBD1	TRBV6-6	-	TRBJ1-5	CASSPGTGYGQPQHF	TGTGCCAGCAGCCCCGGGACAGGTTACGGTCAGCCCCAGCATTTT
TRBD1	TRBV12-5	few	TRBJ1-3	CASGWTGGGNTIYF	TGTGCTAGTGGTTGGACAGGGGGCGGAAACACCATATATTTT
TRBD1	TRBV5-6	-	TRBJ1-2	CASSLPGTGSYGYTF	TGTGCCAGCAGCTTGCCCGGGACAGGGAGCTATGGCTACACCTTC
-	TRBV28	-	TRBJ2-7	CASSPGGQGLYEQYF	TGTGCCAGCAGCCCCGGCGGCCAGGGACTCTACGAGCAGTACTTC
TRBD1	TRBV5-4	-	TRBJ1-2	CASSSGTGGGNYGYTF	TGTGCCAGCAGCTCCGGGACAGGAGGAGGGAACTATGGCTACACCTTC
-	TRBV6-5	-	TRBJ2-7	CASSYAREYEQYF	TGTGCCAGCAGTTACGCCAGGGAGTACGAGCAGTACTTC
-	TRBV9	-	TRBJ2-1	CASSVNQRPNEQFF	TGTGCCAGCAGCGTAAACCAGCGACCGAATGAGCAGTTCTTC
TRBD1	TRBV7-2	-	TRBJ1-3	CASSTDRGLSGNTIYF	TGTGCCAGCAGCACTGACAGGGGTCTCTCTGGAAACACCATATATTTT
-	TRBV6-4	-	TRBJ1-6	CASSREFNSPLHF	TGTGCCAGCAGCCGGGAATTTAATTCACCCCTCCACTTT
-	TRBV28	few	TRBJ1-5	CASSLGTGSNQPQHF	TGTGCCAGCAGTTTAGGGACTGGAAGCAATCAGCCCCAGCATTTT
-	TRBV10-3	-	TRBJ1-2	CAISSRDLGGYTF	TGTGCCATCAGCTCCCGGGACCTAGGTGGCTACACCTTC
-	TRBV2	-	TRBJ1-1	CASLNRLPRAFF	TGTGCCAGCCTAAACAGGCTACCTCGAGCTTTCTTT
-	TRBV7-6	few	TRBJ2-7	CASSESGYEQYF	TGTGCCAGCAGCGAAAGCGGGTACGAGCAGTACTTC
TRBD1	TRBV11-3	-	TRBJ2-2	CASSPRGHTGELFF	TGTGCCAGCAGCCCAAGGGGGCACACCGGGGAGCTGTTTTTT
TRBD1	TRBV27	-	TRBJ1-2	CASSFPGQGLTGYTF	TGTGCCAGCAGTTTCCCGGGACAGGGGTTAACTGGCTACACCTTC
TRBD1	TRBV6-1	few	TRBJ1-2	CASSLDRGPGYTF	TGTGCCAGCTCCCTGGACAGGGGGCCTGGCTACACCTTC
-	TRBV29-1	-	TRBJ1-4	CSVLPGPGEKLFF	TGCAGCGTTCTCCCAGGGCCTGGAGAAAAACTGTTTTTT
TRBD1	TRBV19	-	TRBJ2-7	CASSADRGAYEQYF	TGTGCCAGTAGTGCGGACAGGGGGGCTTACGAGCAGTACTTC